This T cell receptor (beta chain) was recorded in a study of T-cell memory formation after mild COVID-19. V dropped 5 bases and J dropped 5; count of bases not matched to a gene: 12. Germline V gives CDR1 LNHNV, CDR2 YYDKDF (reference sequence). The CDR3 consists of 16 residues. TCRdb ran MiXCR on the 5' RACE reads and lists one entry per CDR3 protein. Found here are 550,000 to 700,000 distinct CDR3 sequences, 17% of them singletons; the top ten hold about 7.5%. This clonotype has just a few counts. V and J are TRBV15 and TRBJ2-5; 9 bases line up with TRBD1. The receptor comes from an adult woman who had mild COVID-19 (a few samples of this study predate the infection). Cell type and time point are not known. Specimen: PBMCs or a T cell subset sorted from them (not recorded which). Here the CDR3 DNA reads TGTGCCACCAGCTACAACACCGGGACAGGGAGGGAGACCCAGTACTTC. Amino acids: CATSYNTGTGRETQYF.